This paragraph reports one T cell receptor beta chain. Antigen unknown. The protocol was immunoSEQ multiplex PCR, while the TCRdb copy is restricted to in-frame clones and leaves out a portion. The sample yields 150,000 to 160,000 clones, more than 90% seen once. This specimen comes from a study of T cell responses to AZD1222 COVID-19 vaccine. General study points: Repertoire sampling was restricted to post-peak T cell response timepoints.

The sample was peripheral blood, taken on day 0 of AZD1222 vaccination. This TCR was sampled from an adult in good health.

In DNA, the CDR3 is TGTGCCAGCAGCGTAGACGTTGAGCAGCCCCAGCATTTT. Protein: CASSVDVEQPQHF. The chain links TRBV9 to TRBJ1-5; D gene unclear. Trimming stripped 0 bases from V and 7 bases from J, with 8 bases between. The CDR3 is 13 residues long. Germline V gene data show CDR1 as SGDLS and CDR2 as YYNGEE.